This entry is about one TCR beta chain. The antigen is not known. This sample is drawn from a study of cytomegalovirus exposure and HLA in healthy donors. This CDR3 has 14 residues. Trimming stripped 5 bases from V and 4 bases from J, with 12 bases between. Looked up from germline, CDR1 is MNHNS and CDR2 is SASEGT. Whole-study findings and limits: The authors reported that TCR beta sequences could predict HLA-A and HLA-B alleles. These predictions were accurate for most subjects in the first cohort. In a later analysis, an Asian-associated ancestry cluster reportedly showed fewer N-insertions than the approximately 640-donor mean.

It was with 60 Vbeta and 13 Jbeta primers that the PCR ran. This table comes from immunoSEQ multiplex PCR, and its TCRdb copy is limited to in-frame clones, with some not included. In the table there are about 200,000 clones, roughly 70% of which are singletons. The V call is TRBV6-1, the J call TRBJ2-1, with D possibly being TRBD2 (6 bases). The sequenced sample consisted of PBMCs. The TCR was taken from a man aged 35-49 years in good health and CMV-seropositive. This CDR3 is CASSPGTSYNEQFF. The CDR3 coding sequence is TGTGCCAGCAGTCCCGGGACTTCATACAATGAGCAGTTCTTC.